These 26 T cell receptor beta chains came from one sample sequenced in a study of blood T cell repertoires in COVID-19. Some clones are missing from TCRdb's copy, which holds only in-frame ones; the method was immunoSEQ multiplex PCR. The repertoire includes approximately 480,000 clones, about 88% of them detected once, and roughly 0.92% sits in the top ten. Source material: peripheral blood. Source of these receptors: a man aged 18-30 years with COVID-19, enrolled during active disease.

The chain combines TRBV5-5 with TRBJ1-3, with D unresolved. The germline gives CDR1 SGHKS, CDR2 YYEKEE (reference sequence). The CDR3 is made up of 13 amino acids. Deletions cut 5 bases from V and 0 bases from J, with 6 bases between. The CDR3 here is CASRQSSGNTIYF. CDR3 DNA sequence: TGTGCCAGCAGACAGAGCTCTGGAAACACCATATATTTT.

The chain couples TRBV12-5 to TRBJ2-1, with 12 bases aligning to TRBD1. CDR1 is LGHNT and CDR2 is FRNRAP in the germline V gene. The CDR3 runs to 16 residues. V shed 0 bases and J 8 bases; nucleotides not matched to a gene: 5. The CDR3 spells CASGLVLGQGAYEQFF. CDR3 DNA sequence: TGTGCTAGTGGTTTGGTACTGGGACAGGGGGCTTATGAGCAGTTCTTC.

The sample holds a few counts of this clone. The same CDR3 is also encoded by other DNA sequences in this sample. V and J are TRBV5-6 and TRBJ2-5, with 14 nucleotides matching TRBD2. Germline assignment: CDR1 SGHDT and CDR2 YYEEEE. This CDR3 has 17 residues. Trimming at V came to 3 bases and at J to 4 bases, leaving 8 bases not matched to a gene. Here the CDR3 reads CASSSWGLAGVRETQYF. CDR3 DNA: TGTGCCAGCAGCTCTTGGGGACTAGCGGGAGTCCGAGAGACCCAGTACTTC.

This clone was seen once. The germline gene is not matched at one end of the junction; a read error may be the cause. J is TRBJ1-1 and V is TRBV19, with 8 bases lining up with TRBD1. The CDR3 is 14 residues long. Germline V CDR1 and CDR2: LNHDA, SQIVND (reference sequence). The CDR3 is CASSVDRGWTEAFF. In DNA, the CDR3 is TGTGCCAGTAGTGTAGACAGGGGTTGGACTGAAGCTTTCTTT.

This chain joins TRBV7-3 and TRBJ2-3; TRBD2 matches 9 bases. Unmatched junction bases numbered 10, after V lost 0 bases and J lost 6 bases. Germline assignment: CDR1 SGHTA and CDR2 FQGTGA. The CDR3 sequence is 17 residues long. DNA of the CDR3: TGTGCCAGCAGCTTAACACCCCTAGCGGGGCCCCGTGATACGCAGTATTTT. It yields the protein CASSLTPLAGPRDTQYF. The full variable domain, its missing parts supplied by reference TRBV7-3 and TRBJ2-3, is GAGVSQTPSNKVTEKGKYVELRCDPISGHTALYWYRQSLGQGPEFLIYFQGTGAADDSGLPNDRFFAVRPEGSVSTLKIQRTERGDSAVYLCASSLTPLAGPRDTQYFGPGTRLTVL.

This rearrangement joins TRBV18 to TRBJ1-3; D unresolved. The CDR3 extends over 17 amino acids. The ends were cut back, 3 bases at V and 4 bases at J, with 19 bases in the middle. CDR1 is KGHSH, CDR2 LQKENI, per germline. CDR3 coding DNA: TGTGCCAGCTCACCCCGGATCACAGTACCCGCCGGAAACACCATATATTTT. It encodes CASSPRITVPAGNTIYF.

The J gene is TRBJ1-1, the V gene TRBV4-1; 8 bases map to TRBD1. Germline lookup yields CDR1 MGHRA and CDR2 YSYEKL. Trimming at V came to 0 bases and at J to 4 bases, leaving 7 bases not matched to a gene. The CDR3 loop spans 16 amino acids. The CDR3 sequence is CASSQETTGGITEAFF. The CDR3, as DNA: TGCGCCAGCAGCCAAGAAACCACAGGGGGAATCACTGAAGCTTTCTTT.

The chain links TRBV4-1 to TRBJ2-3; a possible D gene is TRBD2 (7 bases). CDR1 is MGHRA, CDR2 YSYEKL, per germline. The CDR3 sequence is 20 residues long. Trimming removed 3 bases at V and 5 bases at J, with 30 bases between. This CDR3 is CASSQRGGAGLEGTRDTQYF. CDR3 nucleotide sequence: TGCGCCAGCAGCCAGAGGGGGGGAGCCGGGCTAGAAGGCACGAGAGATACGCAGTATTTT.

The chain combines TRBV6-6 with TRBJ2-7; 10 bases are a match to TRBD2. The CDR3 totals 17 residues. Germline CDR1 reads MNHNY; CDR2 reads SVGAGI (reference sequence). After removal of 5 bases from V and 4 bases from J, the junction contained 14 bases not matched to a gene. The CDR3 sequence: CASSPQALAGVGYEQYF. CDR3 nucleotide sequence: TGTGCCAGCAGTCCCCAAGCTCTAGCGGGAGTCGGATACGAGCAGTACTTC.

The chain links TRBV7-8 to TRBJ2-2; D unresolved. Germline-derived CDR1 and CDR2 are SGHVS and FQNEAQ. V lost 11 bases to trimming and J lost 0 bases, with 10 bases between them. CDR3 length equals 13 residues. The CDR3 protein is CAGYDSNTGELFF. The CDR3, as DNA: TGTGCCGGGTATGACTCGAACACCGGGGAGCTGTTTTTT.

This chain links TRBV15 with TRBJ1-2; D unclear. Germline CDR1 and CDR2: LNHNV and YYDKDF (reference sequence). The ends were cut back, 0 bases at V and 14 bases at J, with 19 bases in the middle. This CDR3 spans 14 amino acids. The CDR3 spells CATSRDRQTLAETF. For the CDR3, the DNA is TGTGCCACCAGCAGAGATCGGCAGACCCTCGCGGAAACCTTC. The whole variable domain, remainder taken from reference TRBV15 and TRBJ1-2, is DAMVIQNPRYQVTQFGKPVTLSCSQTLNHNVMYWYQQKSSQAPKLLFHYYDKDFNNEADTPDNFQSRRPNTSFCFLDIRSPGLGDTAMYLCATSRDRQTLAETFGSGTRLTVV.

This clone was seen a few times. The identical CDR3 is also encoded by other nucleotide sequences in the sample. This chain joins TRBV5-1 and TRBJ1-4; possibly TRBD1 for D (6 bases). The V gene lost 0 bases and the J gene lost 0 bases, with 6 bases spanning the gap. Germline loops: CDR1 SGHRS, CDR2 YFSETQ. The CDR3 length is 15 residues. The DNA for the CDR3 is TGCGCCAGCAGCTTGGGGACAGCAACTAATGAAAAACTGTTTTTT. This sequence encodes CASSLGTATNEKLFF.

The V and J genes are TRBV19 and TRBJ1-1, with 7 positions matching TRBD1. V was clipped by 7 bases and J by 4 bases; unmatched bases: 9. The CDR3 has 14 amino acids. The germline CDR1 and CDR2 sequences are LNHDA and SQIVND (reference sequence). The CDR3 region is CASTPTGQVTEAFF. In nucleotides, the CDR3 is TGTGCCAGTACTCCGACAGGGCAGGTCACTGAAGCTTTCTTT.

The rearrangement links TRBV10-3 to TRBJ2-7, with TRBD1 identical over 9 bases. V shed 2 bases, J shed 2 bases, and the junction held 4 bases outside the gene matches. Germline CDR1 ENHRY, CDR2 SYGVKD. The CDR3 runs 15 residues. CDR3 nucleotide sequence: TGTGCCATCAGTGAGGACAGGGGGAGTACCTACGAGCAGTACTTC. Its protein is CAISEDRGSTYEQYF.

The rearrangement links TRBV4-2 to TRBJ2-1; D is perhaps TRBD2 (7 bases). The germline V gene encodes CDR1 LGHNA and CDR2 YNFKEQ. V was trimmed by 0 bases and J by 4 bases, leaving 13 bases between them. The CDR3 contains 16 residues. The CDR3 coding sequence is TGTGCCAGCAGCCAAGAAGGGGGGGGATTTTACAATGAGCAGTTCTTC. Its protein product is CASSQEGGGFYNEQFF.

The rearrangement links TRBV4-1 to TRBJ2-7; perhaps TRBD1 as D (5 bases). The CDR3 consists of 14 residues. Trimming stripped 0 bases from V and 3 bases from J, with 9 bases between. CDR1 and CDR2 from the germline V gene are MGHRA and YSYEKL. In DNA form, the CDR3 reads TGCGCCAGCAGCCAAGAACCCAGGGTCTACGAGCAGTACTTC. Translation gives CASSQEPRVYEQYF.

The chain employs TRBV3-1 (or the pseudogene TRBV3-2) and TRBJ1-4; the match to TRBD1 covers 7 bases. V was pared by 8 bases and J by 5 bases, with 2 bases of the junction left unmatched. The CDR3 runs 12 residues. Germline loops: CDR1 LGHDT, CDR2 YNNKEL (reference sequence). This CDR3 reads CASDRANEKLFF. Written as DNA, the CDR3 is TGTGCCAGCGACAGGGCCAATGAAAAACTGTTTTTT.

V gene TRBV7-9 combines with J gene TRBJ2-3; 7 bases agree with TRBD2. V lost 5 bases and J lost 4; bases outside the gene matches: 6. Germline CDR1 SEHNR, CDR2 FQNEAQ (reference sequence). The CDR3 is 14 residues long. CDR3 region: CASSPGGAADTQYF. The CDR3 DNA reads TGTGCCAGCAGCCCGGGGGGAGCGGCAGATACGCAGTATTTT. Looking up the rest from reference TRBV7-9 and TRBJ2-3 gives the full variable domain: DTGVSQNPRHKITKRGQNVTFRCDPISEHNRLYWYRQTLGQGPEFLTYFQNEAQLEKSRLLSDRFSAERPKGSFSTLEIQRTEQGDSAMYLCASSPGGAADTQYFGPGTRLTVL.

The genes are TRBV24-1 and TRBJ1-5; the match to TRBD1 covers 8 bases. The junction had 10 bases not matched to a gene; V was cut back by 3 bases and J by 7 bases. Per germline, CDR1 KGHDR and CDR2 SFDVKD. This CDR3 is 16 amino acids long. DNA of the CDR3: TGTGCCACCAGTGATCTCATCGCGGACAGGGTCCAGCCCCAGCATTTT. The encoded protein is CATSDLIADRVQPQHF.

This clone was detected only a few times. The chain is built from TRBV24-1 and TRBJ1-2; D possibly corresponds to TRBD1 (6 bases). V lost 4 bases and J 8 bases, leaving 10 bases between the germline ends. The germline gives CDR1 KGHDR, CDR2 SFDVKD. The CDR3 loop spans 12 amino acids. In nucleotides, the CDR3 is TGTGCCACCAGTGACCGGGACACCGGCTACACCTTC. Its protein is CATSDRDTGYTF.

CDR3 nucleotides: TGTGCCAGCAGCTCACCCCCAGGAGAGACCCAGTACTTC. Its protein is CASSSPPGETQYF. The chain carries TRBV11-3 and TRBJ2-5; D not resolved. The CDR3 length is 13 residues. Per germline, CDR1 SGHNT and CDR2 YENEEA. V dropped 4 bases and J dropped 4 bases, with 10 bases sitting between them. The whole variable domain, filled in from reference TRBV11-3 and TRBJ2-5, reads EAGVVQSPRYKIIEKKQPVAFWCNPISGHNTLYWYLQNLGQGPELLIRYENEEAVDDSQLPKDRFSAERLKGVDSTLKIQPAELGDSAVYLCASSSPPGETQYFGPGTRLLVL.

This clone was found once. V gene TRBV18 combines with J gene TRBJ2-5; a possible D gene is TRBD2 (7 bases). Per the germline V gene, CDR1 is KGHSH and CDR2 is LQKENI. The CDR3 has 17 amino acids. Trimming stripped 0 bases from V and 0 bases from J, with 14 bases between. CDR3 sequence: CASSPPAPGGDQETQYF. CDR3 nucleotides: TGTGCCAGCTCACCACCTGCCCCGGGGGGCGACCAAGAGACCCAGTACTTC.

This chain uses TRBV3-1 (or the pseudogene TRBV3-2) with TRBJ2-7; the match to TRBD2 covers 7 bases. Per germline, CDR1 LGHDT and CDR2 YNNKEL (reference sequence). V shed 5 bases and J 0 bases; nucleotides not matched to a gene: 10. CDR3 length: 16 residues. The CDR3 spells CASSLQAGILSYEQYF. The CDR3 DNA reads TGTGCCAGCAGCTTACAAGCGGGGATACTCTCCTACGAGCAGTACTTC.

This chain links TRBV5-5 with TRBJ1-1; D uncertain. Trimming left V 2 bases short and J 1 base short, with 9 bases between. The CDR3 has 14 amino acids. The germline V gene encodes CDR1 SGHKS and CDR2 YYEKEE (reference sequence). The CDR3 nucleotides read TGTGCCAGCAGCTTAGCGGACCAGAACACTGAAGCTTTCTTT. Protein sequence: CASSLADQNTEAFF.

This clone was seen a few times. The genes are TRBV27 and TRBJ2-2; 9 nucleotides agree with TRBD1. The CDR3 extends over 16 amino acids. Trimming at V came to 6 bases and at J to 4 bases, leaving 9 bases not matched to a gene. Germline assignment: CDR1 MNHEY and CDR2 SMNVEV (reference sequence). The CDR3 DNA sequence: TGTGCCAGCAGCATTTGGGGACAGGGAGCCACCGGGGAGCTGTTTTTT. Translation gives CASSIWGQGATGELFF.

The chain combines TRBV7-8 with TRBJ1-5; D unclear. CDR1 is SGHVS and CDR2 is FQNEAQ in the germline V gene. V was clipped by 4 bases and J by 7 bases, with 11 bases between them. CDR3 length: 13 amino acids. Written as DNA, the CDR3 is TGTGCCAGCAGCTCTCTCGTGCGGCAGCCCCAGCATTTT. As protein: CASSSLVRQPQHF.